This T cell receptor beta chain was captured by sequencing in a study of T-cell reconstitution after alpha-beta-depleted transplantation in children. Broader study findings: At day 60, the high TCRbeta diversity found in some patients originated from recipient T cells and thymic progenitors that had survived. Reportedly, only several hundred clones from non-depleted graft cells drove alpha-beta T-cell counts at about two months. From newly produced T cells came most of the T-cell counts and diversity one year after transplant.

Comments on this clonotype: The antigen is undetermined.

As it was prepared, the TCRbeta library received unique molecular identifiers. TCRdb called the PCR reads again in MiXCR, with one record for every CDR3 protein. The table records 200,000 to 250,000 distinct CDR3 sequences, approximately 8.4% of them present only once. V was trimmed by 3 bases and J by 4 bases, leaving 10 bases between them. CDR3 length: 14 amino acids. This clonotype was obtained from a male patient aged 2-15 years who had a stem cell transplant for acute myeloid leukemia, so the T cells may come from the graft donor. Sequenced material: PBMCs, mostly from graft donor cells, taken 360 days after TCRalphabeta/CD19-depleted stem cell transplant. The genes are TRBV12-3 or TRBV12-4 and TRBJ1-3; D is undetermined. CDR3 nucleotide sequence: TGTGCCAGCAGTTTTCGCAGGCCGGGAAACACCATATATTTT. Translation gives CASSFRRPGNTIYF.